These 20 T cell receptor beta chains were all obtained from the same sample, sequenced in a study of blood T cell repertoires in COVID-19 (dated by TCRdb to between 2020 and 2021). Receptors were amplified or captured by the immunoSEQ multiplex PCR assay. Sourced from immuneACCESS, this table was stored by TCRdb with only in-frame sequences that have V and J called. A share of the clones is absent; for the studies checked, an unresolved V gene accounts for under half, and the remainder has no known explanation. The sample data list 110,000 to 150,000 clones, and roughly 84% of these were observed just once. The ten largest clones capture 4.5% to 7% of the sample. The sequenced material came from PBMCs or T cells enriched from blood (not recorded which). The receptors derive from a man between 35 and 55 years old with acute COVID-19.

This clone was recorded once. The CDR3 reads CASSVAPGGLRTEAFF. The DNA of the CDR3 is TGTGCCAGCAGCGTAGCTCCAGGGGGTCTTAGGACTGAAGCTTTCTTT. The rearrangement joins TRBV9 to TRBJ1-1, with 7 positions matching TRBD1. Per the germline V gene, CDR1 is SGDLS and CDR2 is YYNGEE. V was clipped by 0 bases and J by 5 bases; unmatched bases: 10. The CDR3 runs to 16 residues.

The J gene is TRBJ1-6, the V gene TRBV4-3; D remains ambiguous. With 0 bases removed from V and 9 bases from J, the gap between germline ends came to 12 bases. Germline CDR1 LGHNA, CDR2 YSLEER. The length of the CDR3 is 15 residues. The CDR3 coding sequence is TGCGCCAGCAGCCAAGAGCACAAAAGTACTTCACCCCTCCACTTT. Encoded protein: CASSQEHKSTSPLHF.

V is TRBV5-4 and J is TRBJ2-3; 7 bases align to TRBD1. V lost 5 bases to trimming and J lost 3 bases; unmatched junction nucleotides: 6. CDR3 length: 14 residues. Looked up from germline, CDR1 is SGHNT and CDR2 is YYREEE (reference sequence). The CDR3 DNA reads as TGTGCCAGCAGGCAAGGGACAGAAACAGATACGCAGTATTTT. Its protein product is CASRQGTETDTQYF.

The chain is built from TRBV27 and TRBJ2-3; 13 bases align to TRBD2. CDR1 and CDR2 (germline): MNHEY, SMNVEV (reference sequence). The V and J ends lost 3 bases and 6 bases, in that order; junction bases with no gene match: 6. This CDR3 is built from 16 residues. CDR3 nucleotide sequence: TGTGCCAGCAGTTTTCTCGGGACTAGCGGGGTGGATACGCAGTATTTT. Its translation is CASSFLGTSGVDTQYF.

The chain is built from TRBV10-2 and TRBJ2-3; TRBD2 agrees at 9 bases. Unmatched junction bases numbered 5, after V lost 4 bases and J lost 0 bases. This CDR3 contains 16 residues. Germline V lookup: CDR1 WSHSY, CDR2 SAAADI. CDR3 protein: CASSAIAGASTDTQYF. CDR3 bases: TGCGCCAGCAGTGCCATAGCGGGGGCTAGCACAGATACGCAGTATTTT.

This clone was picked up a small number of times. This chain uses TRBV7-9 with TRBJ2-1; the D gene is possibly TRBD2 (5 bases). This CDR3 spans 14 amino acids. V was shortened by 3 bases and J by 8 bases, with 14 bases between the two germline ends. CDR1 and CDR2 from the germline V gene are SEHNR and FQNEAQ (reference sequence). CDR3 nucleotides: TGTGCCAGCAGCTTCACGAACCCGGAGGATGAGCAGTTCTTC. It is translated as CASSFTNPEDEQFF. Full variable domain (outside the CDR3, taken from reference TRBV7-9 and TRBJ2-1): DTGVSQNPRHKITKRGQNVTFRCDPISEHNRLYWYRQTLGQGPEFLTYFQNEAQLEKSRLLSDRFSAERPKGSFSTLEIQRTEQGDSAMYLCASSFTNPEDEQFFGPGTRLTVL.

DNA of the CDR3: TGTGCCAATGCATCGAAGGGGGTTTTAGGGCCCCAGCATTTT. Translation: CANASKGVLGPQHF. The chain carries TRBV27 and TRBJ1-5; weak D call: TRBD1 (6 bases). The V gene's germline CDR1 is MNHEY and CDR2 SMNVEV (reference sequence). This CDR3 has 14 amino acids. Deletions cut 10 bases from V and 9 bases from J, with 22 bases between.

This clone was detected once. The chain is built from TRBV5-4 and TRBJ2-1; D may be TRBD2 (7 bases). Trimming cost V 0 bases and J 5 bases, with 15 bases left between them. The CDR3 totals 16 residues. Germline CDR1 reads SGHNT; CDR2 reads YYREEE (reference sequence). The CDR3 region is CASSLAFAGDNNEQFF. Written as DNA, the CDR3 is TGTGCCAGCAGCTTGGCGTTCGCGGGGGACAACAATGAGCAGTTCTTC.

The chain uses TRBV5-1 and TRBJ1-1, with D possibly matching TRBD1 (5 bases). V lost 3 bases to trimming and J lost 4 bases, with 16 bases between them. The germline V gene has CDR1 SGHRS and CDR2 YFSETQ. The CDR3 has 15 amino acids. CDR3 residues: CASSWDFSGGTEAFF. CDR3 DNA: TGCGCCAGCAGCTGGGACTTTTCCGGGGGCACTGAAGCTTTCTTT.

The chain employs TRBV6-1 and TRBJ2-5, with 7 bases fitting TRBD1. The CDR3 runs to 15 residues. Per germline, CDR1 MNHNS and CDR2 SASEGT. Losses at the gene ends were 0 bases for V and 3 bases for J; bases not matched to a gene: 4. CDR3 in amino acids: CASSEAWGTEETQYF. CDR3 nucleotide sequence: TGTGCCAGCAGTGAAGCGTGGGGGACAGAAGAGACCCAGTACTTC.

The chain joins TRBV28 to TRBJ2-5, with 9 bases that match TRBD1. CDR1 MDHEN and CDR2 SYDVKM come from the germline V gene. The CDR3 has 14 residues. V gave up 5 bases and J gave up 4 bases; unmatched junction bases: 5. CDR3 loop: CASSRQGGRETQYF. As DNA, the CDR3 is TGTGCCAGCAGTCGACAGGGGGGCAGAGAGACCCAGTACTTC.

The chain uses TRBV12-3 or TRBV12-4 and TRBJ2-1; D is unclear. This CDR3 comprises 12 residues. Trimming cost V 2 bases and J 7 bases, with 6 bases left between them. In DNA, the CDR3 is TGTGCCAGCAGTTTAACGGAGAATGAGCAGTTCTTC. It encodes CASSLTENEQFF.

The chain recombines TRBV13 with TRBJ1-1; no clear D. The CDR3 contains 16 residues. CDR1 and CDR2 (germline): PRHDT, FYEKMQ (reference sequence). V was pared by 4 bases and J by 1 base, with 16 bases between. DNA of the CDR3: TGTGCCAGCAGCTCCAATGAGTGGGCAGGGAACACTGAAGCTTTCTTT. Its protein is CASSSNEWAGNTEAFF. Full variable domain (missing parts from reference TRBV13 and TRBJ1-1): AAGVIQSPRHLIKEKRETATLKCYPIPRHDTVYWYQQGPGQDPQFLISFYEKMQSDKGSIPDRFSAQQFSDYHSELNMSSLELGDSALYFCASSSNEWAGNTEAFFGQGTRLTVV.

The chain couples TRBV7-6 to TRBJ2-1, with a possible D match to TRBD2 (5 bases). The CDR3 spans 16 residues. Germline CDR1 and CDR2: SGHVS and FNYEAQ. The ends were cut back, 1 base at V and 7 bases at J, with 17 bases in the middle. The CDR3 here is CASSLVVGVASNEQFF. DNA of the CDR3: TGTGCCAGCAGCTTAGTCGTAGGAGTAGCGTCAAATGAGCAGTTCTTC.

This clone was found once. The genes are TRBV5-5 and TRBJ2-5; 7 bases fit TRBD1. This CDR3 comprises 13 residues. The trim removed 4 bases at V and 3 bases at J, leaving 3 bases unmatched. From germline, CDR1 is SGHKS and CDR2 YYEKEE (reference sequence). The CDR3 DNA reads as TGTGCCAGCAGCCCAGGGACAGAAGAGACCCAGTACTTC. This gives the protein CASSPGTEETQYF.

The chain joins TRBV10-2 to TRBJ1-1; possible D gene TRBD1, 6 bases. Trimming cost V 7 bases and J 2 bases, with 11 bases left between them. The CDR3 sequence is 13 residues long. In germline, CDR1 is WSHSY, CDR2 SAAADI. The CDR3 reads CASTGQFNTEAFF. DNA for the CDR3: TGCGCCAGCACTGGACAGTTTAACACTGAAGCTTTCTTT.

J is TRBJ2-3 and V is TRBV4-3; TRBD2 matches 9 bases. The V gene's germline CDR1 is LGHNA and CDR2 YSLEER. V was pared by 2 bases and J by 2 bases, with 11 bases of the junction left unmatched. This CDR3 comprises 18 residues. The CDR3 DNA follows: TGCGCCAGCAGCCAAACCAACTTGATAGCGGGGGACACAGATACGCAGTATTTT. It is translated as CASSQTNLIAGDTDTQYF.

The rearrangement uses TRBV4-1 and TRBJ1-3, with 9 bases aligning to TRBD1. Germline-derived CDR1 and CDR2 are MGHRA and YSYEKL. Unmatched junction bases numbered 8, after V lost 5 bases and J lost 0 bases. CDR3 length: 17 residues. The CDR3 DNA follows: TGCGCCAGCAGCGACAGGACAGGGGAATTCTCTGGAAACACCATATATTTT. Translation gives CASSDRTGEFSGNTIYF.

The V gene is TRBV27, the J gene TRBJ2-4; the match to TRBD1 covers 7 bases. The CDR3 contains 18 residues. Germline assignment: CDR1 MNHEY and CDR2 SMNVEV (reference sequence). Trimming removed 6 bases from V and 0 bases from J; junction bases left unmatched: 14. This chain's CDR3 is CASSPKRGQILAKNIQYF. The CDR3 DNA sequence: TGTGCCAGCAGCCCTAAAAGGGGACAGATTTTAGCCAAAAACATTCAGTACTTC.

The V gene is TRBV7-2, the J gene TRBJ1-5; D is perhaps TRBD1 (6 bases). Per germline, CDR1 SGHTA and CDR2 FQGNSA. This CDR3 is built from 15 residues. Trimming removed 3 bases from V and 6 bases from J, with 15 bases in between. CDR3 bases: TGTGCCAGCAGCTTTAGGGGAGGGACAACTCAGCCCCAGCATTTT. This sequence encodes CASSFRGGTTQPQHF. The whole variable domain, filled in from reference TRBV7-2 and TRBJ1-5, reads GAGVSQSPSNKVTEKGKDVELRCDPISGHTALYWYRQSLGQGLEFLIYFQGNSAPDKSGLPSDRFSAERTGGSVSTLTIQRTQQEDSAVYLCASSFRGGTTQPQHFGDGTRLSIL.